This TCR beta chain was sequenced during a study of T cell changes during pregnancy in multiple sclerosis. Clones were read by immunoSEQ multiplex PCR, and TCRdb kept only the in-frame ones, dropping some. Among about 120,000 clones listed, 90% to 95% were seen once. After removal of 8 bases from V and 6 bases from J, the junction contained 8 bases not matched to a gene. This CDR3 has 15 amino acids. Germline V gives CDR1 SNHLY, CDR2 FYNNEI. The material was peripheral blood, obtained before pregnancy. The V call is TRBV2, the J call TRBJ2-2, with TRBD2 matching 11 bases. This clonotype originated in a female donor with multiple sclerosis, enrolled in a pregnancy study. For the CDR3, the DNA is TGTGCCAGCGGATTAGCGGGAGGGGCTTCCGGGGAGCTGTTTTTT. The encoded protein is CASGLAGGASGELFF.